This TCR beta chain originates from a study of T cell repertoires in cytomegalovirus infection. Findings of the study overall: Within the response measured ex vivo, HLA-C-restricted CMV-specific TCR beta clonotypes were dominant. Frequencies of public TCR beta families were cumulated, and this identified carriers of CMV plus the relevant HLA.

Germline loops: CDR1 MNHNS, CDR2 SASEGT. The V end lost 2 bases, the J end lost 7 bases, and 14 bases lay between the germline ends. The CDR3 consists of 15 residues. TCRdb re-called the reads through MiXCR, storing one row per CDR3 protein. This table holds under 120,000 distinct CDR3 sequences, approximately 45% found once. Concerning this clonotype itself: Its antigen remains unknown.

The V gene is TRBV6-1, the J gene TRBJ1-4; D not certain. The source was CD8+ T cells from cultured PBMCs, collected from culture after CMV antigen stimulation. The receptor comes from a human donor in good health (CMV status not recorded). Some clones in this sample may be carry-over from other donors' samples. The DNA of the CDR3 is TGTGCCAGCAGTGAATTCTCGAACTATGGTGAAAAACTGTTTTTT. Its protein is CASSEFSNYGEKLFF.